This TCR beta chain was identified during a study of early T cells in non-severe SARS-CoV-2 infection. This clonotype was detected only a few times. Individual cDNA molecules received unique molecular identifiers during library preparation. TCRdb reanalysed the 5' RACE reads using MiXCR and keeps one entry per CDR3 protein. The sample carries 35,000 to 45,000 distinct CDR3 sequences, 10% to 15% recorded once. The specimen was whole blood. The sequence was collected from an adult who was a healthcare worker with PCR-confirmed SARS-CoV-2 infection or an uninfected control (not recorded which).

CDR3: CASRGLLYEQYF. For the CDR3, the DNA is TGTGCCAGCAGAGGTTTATTGTACGAGCAGTACTTC. The chain uses TRBV27 and TRBJ2-7; no clear D. CDR3 size: 12 residues. V lost 6 bases and J 4 bases, leaving 10 bases between the germline ends. The germline gives CDR1 MNHEY, CDR2 SMNVEV (reference sequence).